This record looks at one T cell receptor (beta chain) sequence and its context. It lacks a known antigen. It has no much larger one-base neighbor in the sample; base qualities were not kept. These data belong to a study of blood T cell repertoires in COVID-19 (dated by TCRdb to 2018 to 2021). Describing the broader study: Collaborator samples came from the United States, Italy and Spain and covered acute and convalescent phases of COVID-19. The material from the prospective study consisted of cDNA or gDNA derived from T cells, B-cell-depleted T cells, or PBMCs. Deeply sampled blood TCRbeta repertoires from subjects exposed to, actively infected with, or recovered from COVID-19 were included in the dataset. The repertoires were released in a freely available public database intended as a resource for research on the immune response to SARS-CoV-2. The samples were drawn from two sources: the first 160 participants of the ongoing ImmuneRACE study, and 1,254 subjects contributed by 6 global collaborators. Nearly every sample came with metadata listing a de-identified subject ID, COVID-19 status, age in years and sex. Where available, HLA class I and class II types were obtained from metadata supplied by the sample provider rather than from assay-based typing.

TCRbeta CDR3 regions were amplified from genomic DNA by means of the immunoSEQ Assay, a bias-controlled multiplex PCR. In the paper's pipeline: Within the assay, amplification of reference gene primers was used to estimate how many nucleated cells each sample contained. Sequence reads were collapsed and filtered to measure the absolute abundance of every unique TCRbeta CDR3 rearrangement. For each sample, productive Simpson clonality was calculated as the square root of Simpson's diversity index across productive rearrangements. TCRdb mirrors the immuneACCESS table, restricted to in-frame sequences. Some clones are absent from its copies; in checked studies, under half trace to an unresolved V gene, and the reason for the others is unknown. The DNA was the basis for D and trimming; V, J and clone size are from that table. In this sample the table shows around 57,000 clones, approximately 86% of which occur a single time. Clones ranked in the top ten supply around 18% of the sample.

Overall study results and their limits: The amount of clinical and demographic metadata varied by source and participant and was provided uncurated.

Whole blood was collected in K2EDTA tubes by collaborating institutions according to the institutions' own protocols. For TCRbeta analysis, collaborators shipped samples as frozen whole blood, isolated PBMCs, or DNA extracted from either of those sample types. The material sequenced was peripheral blood. This receptor was identified in a woman of 80 years or more with active COVID-19.

The DNA is as follows: TGTGCCAGCAGCTTAAGACGGCTAGCGGGGGGGGAGACCCAGTACTTC. Its protein is CASSLRRLAGGETQYF. In this chain, TRBV7-2 is recombined with TRBJ2-5, and 12 bases in between align with TRBD2. The junction shows trimming of 2 bases on V and 5 bases on J, and the gene matches do not reach 6 bases of it. The germline V gene sets CDR1 to SGHTA and CDR2 to FQGNSA. There are 16 amino acids in the CDR3, from cysteine to phenylalanine inclusive. The sequence is cut down to CDR3 DNA, 48 bases in frame from base 1.